This T cell receptor (beta chain) appears in the sequencing data of a study of T cell clonotyping in hematopoietic cell transplantation. Profiling relied on immunoSEQ multiplex PCR, and the TCRdb table lists in-frame clones only, not all of them. This table holds about 29,000 clones, over 65% found once. Trimming took 3 bases from V and 2 from J; bases not matched to a gene: 12. The CDR3 covers 18 residues. Germline values: CDR1 LGHNA, CDR2 YSLEER. Specified time point: recipient sample about 28 days before transplant, after cytoreduction. Sample: peripheral blood mononuclear cells, taken before stem cell transplant. This TCR was sampled from a woman younger than 45 with chronic myeloid leukemia. Some clones in this sample may be carry-over from other donors' samples. The V gene is TRBV4-3, the J gene TRBJ1-2; 10 bases are shared with TRBD1. The CDR3 DNA reads as TGCGCCAGCAGCCATCTACCGGGACAGGGGTATAGGAACTATGGCTACACCTTC. It yields the protein CASSHLPGQGYRNYGYTF.